Listed below are T cell receptor beta chains from one sample, sequenced in a study of human T cells and chemical hapten exposure. TCRdb redid the calling of the RACE reads with MiXCR, one entry per CDR3 protein. The sample carries tens of thousands of distinct CDR3 sequences, 9.5% to 15% recorded once. The material was whole blood, obtained in connection with sensitization to the hapten diphenylcyclopropenone (DPC). Receptors were obtained from a man aged 30 to 45 with alopecia areata. Some clones in this sample may be carry-over from other donors' samples. CDR3s include the opening cysteine and the closing phenylalanine or tryptophan. Each record gives: D gene, J gene, V gene, clone size, CDR3 DNA, CDR3 protein. The D gene is left open where the match is weak. The size of a clone is reported for some rows only, either as once, few or many, or as a class for expanded clones.

d_call: TRBD1; j_call: TRBJ2-7; v_call: TRBV20-1; clone_size: many; cdr3_nt: TGCAGTGCTCAATCCGGGACAGGGGAGAACGAGCAGTACTTC; cdr3_aa: CSAQSGTGENEQYF
d_call: -; j_call: TRBJ1-5; v_call: TRBV6-1; clone_size: many; cdr3_nt: TGTGCCAGCAGTGAATATGTCGGTCAGCCCCAGCATTTT; cdr3_aa: CASSEYVGQPQHF
d_call: -; j_call: TRBJ2-3; v_call: TRBV15; clone_size: -; cdr3_nt: TGTGCCACCAGCGGAGTACAGGTGGGCACAGATACGCAGTATTTT; cdr3_aa: CATSGVQVGTDTQYF
d_call: -; j_call: TRBJ1-6; v_call: TRBV7-3; clone_size: many; cdr3_nt: TGTGCCAGCTGCTTGGGTTTGGGGCTCCGGACTCCTTACTATAATTCACCCCTCCACTTT; cdr3_aa: CASCLGLGLRTPYYNSPLHF
d_call: -; j_call: TRBJ2-5; v_call: TRBV29-1; clone_size: few; cdr3_nt: TGCAGCGTTGACTGGGGGACCCAGTACTTC; cdr3_aa: CSVDWGTQYF
d_call: -; j_call: TRBJ1-2; v_call: TRBV11-2; clone_size: many; cdr3_nt: TGTGCCAGCAGCTTCGGCACACGGGACGGCTACACCTTC; cdr3_aa: CASSFGTRDGYTF
d_call: -; j_call: TRBJ2-5; v_call: TRBV10-3; clone_size: many; cdr3_nt: TGTGCCATCAGTGAGTCCCCGTCAACTAGTGAAGAGACCCAGTACTTC; cdr3_aa: CAISESPSTSEETQYF
d_call: -; j_call: TRBJ1-2; v_call: TRBV28; clone_size: -; cdr3_nt: TGTGCCAGCAGCATGGGGGCACGGCTAGCTAACTATGGCTACACCTTC; cdr3_aa: CASSMGARLANYGYTF
d_call: -; j_call: TRBJ2-1; v_call: TRBV7-8; clone_size: -; cdr3_nt: TGTGCCAGCAGCCTAGCCGGGCACGATGAGCAGTTCTTC; cdr3_aa: CASSLAGHDEQFF
d_call: -; j_call: TRBJ2-7; v_call: TRBV28; clone_size: -; cdr3_nt: TGTGCCAGCAGTCCATCCACGGGCCCTGCCTCCAGAACCGAGCAGTACTTC; cdr3_aa: CASSPSTGPASRTEQYF
d_call: -; j_call: TRBJ1-1; v_call: TRBV9; clone_size: many; cdr3_nt: TGTGCCAGCACCCCGGGACACCCGAACACTGAAGCTTTCTTT; cdr3_aa: CASTPGHPNTEAFF
d_call: -; j_call: TRBJ2-1; v_call: TRBV14; clone_size: many; cdr3_nt: TGTGCCAGCAGCCCGTCCGCGACAGTAATCTACAATGAGCAGTTCTTC; cdr3_aa: CASSPSATVIYNEQFF
d_call: -; j_call: TRBJ2-1; v_call: TRBV20-1; clone_size: many; cdr3_nt: TGCAGTGCGAGCCGCGGGACAGCTTACAATGAGCAGTTCTTC; cdr3_aa: CSASRGTAYNEQFF
d_call: -; j_call: TRBJ2-7; v_call: TRBV28; clone_size: many; cdr3_nt: TGTGCCAGCAGTGGAACCAGGGAGCAGTACTTC; cdr3_aa: CASSGTREQYF
d_call: TRBD1; j_call: TRBJ2-3; v_call: TRBV6-6; clone_size: few; cdr3_nt: TGTGCCAGCAGTTCCCAGGACAGGGTAGGGGATACGCAGTATTTT; cdr3_aa: CASSSQDRVGDTQYF
d_call: TRBD2; j_call: TRBJ2-1; v_call: TRBV6-1; clone_size: few; cdr3_nt: TGTGCCAGCAGGGGGGGAGGGGTCCATGAGCAGTTCTTC; cdr3_aa: CASRGGGVHEQFF
d_call: -; j_call: TRBJ2-1; v_call: TRBV24-1; clone_size: many; cdr3_nt: TGTGCCACCAGTGATTTCAATGAGCAGTTCTTC; cdr3_aa: CATSDFNEQFF
d_call: TRBD1; j_call: TRBJ2-5; v_call: TRBV2; clone_size: few; cdr3_nt: TGTGCCAGCCACCGGGACAGGGCCTCGGGGGAGACCCAGTACTTC; cdr3_aa: CASHRDRASGETQYF
d_call: -; j_call: TRBJ2-2; v_call: TRBV6-1; clone_size: -; cdr3_nt: TGTGCCAGCACCCCCGAGGGGGGAGCCACCGGGGAGCTGTTTTTT; cdr3_aa: CASTPEGGATGELFF
d_call: TRBD2; j_call: TRBJ2-1; v_call: TRBV6-2/TRBV6-3; clone_size: few; cdr3_nt: TGTGCCAGCAGGCACGGGACTAGCGGGGGAACAATCTCTATTACCTACAATGAGCAGTTCTTC; cdr3_aa: CASRHGTSGGTISITYNEQFF
d_call: -; j_call: TRBJ1-5; v_call: TRBV27; clone_size: few; cdr3_nt: TGTGCCAGCAGTTTCGCAGGGGTCGCACAGCCCCAGCATTTT; cdr3_aa: CASSFAGVAQPQHF
d_call: -; j_call: TRBJ1-5; v_call: TRBV12-2; clone_size: few; cdr3_nt: TGTGCAAGTCGCGCTGAGTGGGGGGATCAGCCCCAGCATTTT; cdr3_aa: CASRAEWGDQPQHF
d_call: TRBD1; j_call: TRBJ1-4; v_call: TRBV23-1; clone_size: many; cdr3_nt: TGCGCCAGCAGTCAATCCCAAACAGGGGGCAATGAAAAACTGTTTTTT; cdr3_aa: CASSQSQTGGNEKLFF
d_call: -; j_call: TRBJ1-1; v_call: TRBV7-8; clone_size: -; cdr3_nt: TGTGCCAGCAGCTTAGGAGGGGAGGGTACTAACACTGAAGCTTTCTTT; cdr3_aa: CASSLGGEGTNTEAFF
d_call: -; j_call: TRBJ2-7; v_call: TRBV28; clone_size: many; cdr3_nt: TGTGCCAGCAGGGCCTGGGGACGGTACTACGAGCAGTACTTC; cdr3_aa: CASRAWGRYYEQYF
d_call: TRBD1; j_call: TRBJ1-2; v_call: TRBV4-2; clone_size: few; cdr3_nt: TGTGCCAGCAGCCGGGGGGACAGGGATCATGGCTACACCTTC; cdr3_aa: CASSRGDRDHGYTF
d_call: -; j_call: TRBJ1-5; v_call: TRBV6-1; clone_size: -; cdr3_nt: TGTGCCAGCACGAGTGGGCAGGGTCCCAATCAGCCCCAGCATTTT; cdr3_aa: CASTSGQGPNQPQHF
d_call: -; j_call: TRBJ2-7; v_call: TRBV11-2; clone_size: few; cdr3_nt: TGTGCCAGCAGCTTATCGGAGGGGCCTTTGTACGAGCAGTACTTC; cdr3_aa: CASSLSEGPLYEQYF
d_call: -; j_call: TRBJ1-6; v_call: TRBV27; clone_size: few; cdr3_nt: TGTGCCAGCAGTTTATCCCCATTAAGCGGAGATAATTCACCCCTCCACTTT; cdr3_aa: CASSLSPLSGDNSPLHF
d_call: -; j_call: TRBJ2-7; v_call: TRBV14; clone_size: few; cdr3_nt: TGTGCGACCTCGAGCGTTTGGTACGAGCAGTACTTC; cdr3_aa: CATSSVWYEQYF
d_call: -; j_call: TRBJ1-1; v_call: TRBV10-3; clone_size: -; cdr3_nt: TGTGCCATCGCCACTAACGGCGGGGACACTGAAGCTTTCTTT; cdr3_aa: CAIATNGGDTEAFF
d_call: -; j_call: TRBJ1-3; v_call: TRBV7-7; clone_size: -; cdr3_nt: TGTGCCAGCAGCCTAGACAACTCTGGAAACACCATATATTTT; cdr3_aa: CASSLDNSGNTIYF
d_call: -; j_call: TRBJ1-2; v_call: TRBV30; clone_size: many; cdr3_nt: TGTGCCTGGAGTGGTAAGGGGGACTTCTATGGCTACACCTTC; cdr3_aa: CAWSGKGDFYGYTF
d_call: -; j_call: TRBJ1-2; v_call: TRBV3-1; clone_size: few; cdr3_nt: TGTGCCAGCAGCCAAGAGGACTATGGCTACACCTTC; cdr3_aa: CASSQEDYGYTF
d_call: -; j_call: TRBJ2-7; v_call: TRBV7-6; clone_size: many; cdr3_nt: TGTGCCAGCAGCTTAGGACAGGCCTACTACGAGCAGTACTTC; cdr3_aa: CASSLGQAYYEQYF
d_call: -; j_call: TRBJ2-7; v_call: TRBV5-1; clone_size: few; cdr3_nt: TGCGCCAGCAGCACCGGTTCTCCCTACGAGCAGTACTTC; cdr3_aa: CASSTGSPYEQYF
d_call: TRBD2; j_call: TRBJ2-1; v_call: TRBV12-3/TRBV12-4; clone_size: -; cdr3_nt: TGTGCCAGCAGCCGGGGGGGCCGCGACAATGAGCAGTTCTTC; cdr3_aa: CASSRGGRDNEQFF
d_call: -; j_call: TRBJ2-5; v_call: TRBV5-1; clone_size: few; cdr3_nt: TGCGCCAGCAGCTTGGAAGGGAGGGAGACCCAGTACTTC; cdr3_aa: CASSLEGRETQYF
d_call: -; j_call: TRBJ2-1; v_call: TRBV20-1; clone_size: -; cdr3_nt: TGCAGTGCTAGAGAGGGGAGCGCCTACAATGAGCAGTTCTTC; cdr3_aa: CSAREGSAYNEQFF
d_call: TRBD1; j_call: TRBJ2-7; v_call: TRBV12-3/TRBV12-4; clone_size: -; cdr3_nt: TGTGCCAGCAGCGGGACAGAAAAAACCTACGAGCAGTACTTC; cdr3_aa: CASSGTEKTYEQYF
d_call: -; j_call: TRBJ1-4; v_call: TRBV27; clone_size: few; cdr3_nt: TGTGCCAGCAGTTTTCAGGGAGATGAAAAACTGTTTTTT; cdr3_aa: CASSFQGDEKLFF
d_call: -; j_call: TRBJ1-5; v_call: TRBV15; clone_size: -; cdr3_nt: TGTGCCACCAGCAGCGACGGTAACAATCAGCCCCAGCATTTT; cdr3_aa: CATSSDGNNQPQHF
d_call: TRBD1; j_call: TRBJ2-5; v_call: TRBV29-1; clone_size: -; cdr3_nt: TGCAGCGCGACCAAAGGGACAGGGGAAGAGACCCAGTACTTC; cdr3_aa: CSATKGTGEETQYF
d_call: -; j_call: TRBJ1-4; v_call: TRBV6-5; clone_size: many; cdr3_nt: TGTGCCAGCAATGGGGGAGCTAATGAAAAACTGTTTTTT; cdr3_aa: CASNGGANEKLFF
d_call: -; j_call: TRBJ2-7; v_call: TRBV15; clone_size: few; cdr3_nt: TGTGCCACCAGCAGAGCCACCGTGGGAAAGGCCTACGAGCAGTACTTC; cdr3_aa: CATSRATVGKAYEQYF
d_call: -; j_call: TRBJ1-1; v_call: TRBV6-6; clone_size: many; cdr3_nt: TGTGCCAGCAGTTATGGGGGCGAGCTTGAAGCTTTCTTT; cdr3_aa: CASSYGGELEAFF
d_call: -; j_call: TRBJ1-6; v_call: TRBV28; clone_size: -; cdr3_nt: TGTGCCAGCAGTTTCCCGGGACGGTCCTATAATTCACCCCTCCACTTT; cdr3_aa: CASSFPGRSYNSPLHF
d_call: -; j_call: TRBJ2-1; v_call: TRBV19; clone_size: few; cdr3_nt: TGTGCCAGTAGTACCTGGAACAATGAGCAGTTCTTC; cdr3_aa: CASSTWNNEQFF
d_call: -; j_call: TRBJ2-2; v_call: TRBV9; clone_size: many; cdr3_nt: TGTGCCAGCAGCGTCAGAGGGTTCGGGGAGCTGTTTTTT; cdr3_aa: CASSVRGFGELFF
d_call: -; j_call: TRBJ2-7; v_call: TRBV18; clone_size: -; cdr3_nt: TGTGCCAGCTCACCGTACTCCTACGAGCAGTACTTC; cdr3_aa: CASSPYSYEQYF
d_call: -; j_call: TRBJ1-2; v_call: TRBV28; clone_size: few; cdr3_nt: TGTGCCAGCAGATCTACGGGACGGGGCTATGGCTACACCTTC; cdr3_aa: CASRSTGRGYGYTF
d_call: -; j_call: TRBJ1-6; v_call: TRBV7-2; clone_size: many; cdr3_nt: TGTGCCAGCAGGGGTTGGGATTCACCCCTCCACTTT; cdr3_aa: CASRGWDSPLHF
d_call: TRBD1; j_call: TRBJ1-1; v_call: TRBV5-4; clone_size: few; cdr3_nt: TGTGCCAGCAGCCCCGCCTCACAGGGGGCCTGGACTGAAGCTTTCTTT; cdr3_aa: CASSPASQGAWTEAFF
d_call: -; j_call: TRBJ1-5; v_call: TRBV23-1; clone_size: -; cdr3_nt: TGCGCCAGCAGTCCTTATGAGGGGGACGGGAATCAGCCCCAGCATTTT; cdr3_aa: CASSPYEGDGNQPQHF
d_call: TRBD1; j_call: TRBJ2-5; v_call: TRBV24-1; clone_size: once; cdr3_nt: TGTGCCACCAGTGACCAGGGGGCGGCAGAGACCCAGTACTTC; cdr3_aa: CATSDQGAAETQYF
d_call: -; j_call: TRBJ1-5; v_call: TRBV20-1; clone_size: many; cdr3_nt: TGCAGTGCGCTATATAGCAATCAGCCCCAGCATTTT; cdr3_aa: CSALYSNQPQHF
d_call: TRBD2; j_call: TRBJ2-3; v_call: TRBV7-2; clone_size: -; cdr3_nt: TGTGCCAGCAGCTTGCCTCTAGCGGGGCCACGCACAGATACGCAGTATTTT; cdr3_aa: CASSLPLAGPRTDTQYF